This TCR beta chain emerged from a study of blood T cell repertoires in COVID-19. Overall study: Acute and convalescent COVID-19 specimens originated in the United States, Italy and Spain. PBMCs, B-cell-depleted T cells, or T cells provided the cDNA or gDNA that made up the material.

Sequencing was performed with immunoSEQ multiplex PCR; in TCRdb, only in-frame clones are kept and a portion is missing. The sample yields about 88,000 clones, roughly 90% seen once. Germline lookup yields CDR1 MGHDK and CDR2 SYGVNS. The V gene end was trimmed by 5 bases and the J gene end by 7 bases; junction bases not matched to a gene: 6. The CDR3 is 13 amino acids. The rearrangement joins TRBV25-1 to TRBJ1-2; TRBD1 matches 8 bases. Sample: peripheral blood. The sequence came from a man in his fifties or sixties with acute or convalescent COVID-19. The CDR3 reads CASSPGGLGGYTF. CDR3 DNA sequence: TGTGCCAGCAGTCCAGGGGGCTTAGGTGGCTACACCTTC.